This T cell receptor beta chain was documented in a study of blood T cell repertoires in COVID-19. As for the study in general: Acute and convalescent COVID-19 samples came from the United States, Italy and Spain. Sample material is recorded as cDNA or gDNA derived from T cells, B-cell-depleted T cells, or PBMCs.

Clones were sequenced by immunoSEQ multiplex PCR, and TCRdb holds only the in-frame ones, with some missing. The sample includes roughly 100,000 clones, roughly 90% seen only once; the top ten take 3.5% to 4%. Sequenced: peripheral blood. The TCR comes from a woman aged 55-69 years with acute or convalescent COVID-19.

The CDR3 DNA reads as TGTGCCAGCAGCTGGGGGGGAAGGCCTGAAGCTTTCTTT. Its protein product is CASSWGGRPEAFF. V is TRBV5-4 and J is TRBJ1-1; a weak D match, TRBD1 (5 bases). Trimming pared 3 bases from V and 6 bases from J, leaving 12 bases between. Germline V gene data show CDR1 as SGHNT and CDR2 as YYREEE (reference sequence). This CDR3 has 13 amino acids.